This T cell receptor beta chain was documented in a study of cytomegalovirus exposure and HLA in healthy donors. General study findings and limits: The classifier, whose performance was assessed in both the original and validation cohorts, reportedly diagnosed cytomegalovirus status with high specificity and sensitivity. Many donors shared some public TCRs, even though most TCR sequences were rare.

The donors were members of the approximately 120-subject validation cohort (separate from the roughly 700-subject first cohort). The germline gives CDR1 LGHNA, CDR2 YNFKEQ. There are 17 residues in the CDR3. J was trimmed by 3 bases and V by 5 bases; bases with no gene match: 12. Clones were read by immunoSEQ multiplex PCR, and TCRdb kept only the in-frame ones, dropping some. Among tens of thousands of clones listed, under 95% were seen once. A remark on this clone: No antigen is known for it.

Sequencing was performed on PBMCs. The V and J genes are TRBV4-2 and TRBJ2-2; 7 positions match TRBD2. This sequence was found in a woman aged 25 to 45 in good health and CMV-seronegative. The CDR3 spells CASSVPLGGSDTGELFF. The CDR3 nucleotides read TGTGCCAGCAGCGTGCCATTGGGCGGGAGTGACACCGGGGAGCTGTTTTTT.